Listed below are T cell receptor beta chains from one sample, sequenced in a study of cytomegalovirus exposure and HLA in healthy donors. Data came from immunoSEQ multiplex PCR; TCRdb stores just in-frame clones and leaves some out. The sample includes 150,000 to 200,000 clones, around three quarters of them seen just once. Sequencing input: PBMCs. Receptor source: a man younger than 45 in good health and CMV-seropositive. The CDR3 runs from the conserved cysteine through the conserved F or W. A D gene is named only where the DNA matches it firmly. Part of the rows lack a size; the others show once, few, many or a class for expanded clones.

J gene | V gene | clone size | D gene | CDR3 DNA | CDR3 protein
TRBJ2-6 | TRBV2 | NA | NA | TGTGCCAGCGGCTTCTCTGGGGCCAACGTCCTGACTTTC | CASGFSGANVLTF
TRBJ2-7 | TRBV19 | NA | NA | TGTGCCAGTAGAACCGGGACCGGGGGCTCCTACGAGCAGTACTTC | CASRTGTGGSYEQYF
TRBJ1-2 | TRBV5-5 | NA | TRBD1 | TGTGCCAGCAGCTTTTTATCAGGGGGAGAAGGGGGCTACCCCTTC | CASSFLSGGEGGYPF
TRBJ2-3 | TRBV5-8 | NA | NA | TGTGCCAGCAGCTTTGGGCAGAGCACAGATACGCAGTATTTT | CASSFGQSTDTQYF
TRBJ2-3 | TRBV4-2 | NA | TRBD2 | TGTGCCAGCAGCCACGCCGGGCCCCTGGGGAGGGCGAGCACAGATACGCAGTATTTT | CASSHAGPLGRASTDTQYF
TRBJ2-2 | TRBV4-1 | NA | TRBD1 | TGCGCCAGCAGGACAGGGATTCTTGTTACCGGGGAGCTGTTTTTT | CASRTGILVTGELFF
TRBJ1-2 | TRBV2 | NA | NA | TGTGCCAGCAGGGGTACAGTTTTGCAGGATAACTATGGCTACACCTTC | CASRGTVLQDNYGYTF
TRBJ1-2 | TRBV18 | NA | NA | TGTGCCAGCTCACCCTCGCAGGGCGGCTATGGCTACACCTTC | CASSPSQGGYGYTF
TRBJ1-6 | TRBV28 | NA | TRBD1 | TGTGCCAGCAGTTCCGACAGGGCGAGCTCCTATAATTCACCCCTCCACTTT | CASSSDRASSYNSPLHF
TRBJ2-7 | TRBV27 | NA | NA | TGTGCCAGCAGTTTATCGGGGGGCTCCTACGAGCAGTACTTC | CASSLSGGSYEQYF
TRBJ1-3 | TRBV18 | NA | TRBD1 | TGTGCCAGCTCACCACCGGGACAGGCGACTCATGGAAACACCATATATTTT | CASSPPGQATHGNTIYF
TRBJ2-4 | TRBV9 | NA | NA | TGTGCCAGCAGCGTAGCGGGGGGCGCTTCCAAAAACATTCAGTACTTC | CASSVAGGASKNIQYF
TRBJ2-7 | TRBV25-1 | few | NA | TGTGCCAGCAGTGACAGGGGTGACGAGCAGTACTTC | CASSDRGDEQYF
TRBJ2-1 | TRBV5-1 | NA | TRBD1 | TGCGCCAGCAGCTTGGGGACAAGGGACAGGGGTTTTAATGAGCAGTTCTTC | CASSLGTRDRGFNEQFF
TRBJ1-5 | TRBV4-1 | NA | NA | TGCGCCAGCAGCCAAGTTCGGGGAGATCAGCCCCAGCATTTT | CASSQVRGDQPQHF
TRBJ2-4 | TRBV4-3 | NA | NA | TGCGCCAGCAGCCAAGATAGGGGCAGTCTTGGAAACATTCAGTACTTC | CASSQDRGSLGNIQYF